The 4 T cell receptor beta chains listed next were all sequenced from one sample in a study of CD8 T cells in ankylosing spondylitis (dated by TCRdb to about 2017). General conclusions and limits of the study: Blood from ankylosing spondylitis patients appeared to be characterized by a TCR beta motif made up of eight highly homologous amino acid variants.

Libraries were built with 5' RACE. The instrument was an Illumina HiSeq 2500. Using fastp trimming at Q25 and MiXCR clonotype assembly, TCRdb reanalyzed the public sequencing data and kept in-frame beta chains. Entries that share a CDR3 protein sequence are merged under the most common genes and DNA. The sample profile shows approximately 300,000 distinct CDR3 sequences; approximately 8% of them were found once. The biggest ten clones account for 13% to 15% of the sample. The antigens of these receptors remain unknown. Source material: blood, either unsorted or a sorted T cell fraction (not recorded which). These receptors were obtained from a male donor with ankylosing spondylitis.

This clonotype was observed at least ten times. The rearrangement joins TRBV18 to TRBJ2-7, with 11 bases matching TRBD2. The germline gives CDR1 KGHSH, CDR2 LQKENI. The CDR3 loop spans 14 amino acids. V gave up 5 bases and J gave up 4 bases; unmatched junction bases: 4. Here the CDR3 DNA reads TGTGCCAGCTCAACGCGACTAGCGGGATACGAGCAGTACTTC. This codes for CASSTRLAGYEQYF.

The chain uses TRBV12-3 or TRBV12-4 and TRBJ2-7; 8 nucleotides match TRBD2. After removal of 3 bases from V and 3 bases from J, the junction contained 4 bases not matched to a gene. The CDR3 loop spans 14 amino acids. CDR3 nucleotide sequence: TGTGCCAGCAGTTTGCGGGGGGTCGGCTACGAGCAGTACTTC. Protein sequence: CASSLRGVGYEQYF.

This sequence joins TRBV5-1 and TRBJ2-7; tentative D call: TRBD2 (6 bases). The V gene lost 2 bases and the J gene lost 2 bases, with 14 bases spanning the gap. Looked up from germline, CDR1 is SGHRS and CDR2 is YFSETQ. This CDR3 has 15 residues. The CDR3 loop is CASSFLPGGTYEQYF. The CDR3 region has the DNA TGCGCCAGCAGCTTTTTACCCGGCGGGACCTACGAGCAGTACTTC.

This clonotype has just a few counts. The chain links TRBV14 to TRBJ2-4; 9 bases line up with TRBD1. Trimming removed 4 bases from V and 1 base from J; junction bases left unmatched: 29. The V gene's germline CDR1 is SGHDN and CDR2 FVKESK. The CDR3 runs to 24 residues. CDR3 DNA: TGTGCCAGCAGCCCACCCCCCTCCTGTCCCCGGGACAGGGTAAGGTTGTTGGCCAAAAACATTCAGTACTTC. Translating gives CASSPPPSCPRDRVRLLAKNIQYF.